Shown below are 28 T cell receptor beta chains from a single sample sequenced in a study of cytomegalovirus exposure and HLA in healthy donors. Profiled with immunoSEQ multiplex PCR; TCRdb holds only in-frame clones, not every one. Of over 150,000 clones listed, 86% are singletons. Sequenced sample: PBMCs. The source of these receptors is a woman aged 18-35 years in good health and CMV-seronegative.

The rearrangement uses TRBV7-3 and TRBJ2-7; TRBD1 aligns across 7 bases. The CDR3 sequence is 15 residues long. Unmatched junction bases numbered 9, after V lost 5 bases and J lost 2 bases. Germline V gene lookup returns CDR1 SGHTA and CDR2 FQGTGA. The CDR3 spells CASSPQGQAPYEQYF. CDR3 nucleotides: TGTGCCAGCAGCCCACAAGGACAGGCGCCCTACGAGCAGTACTTC.

This chain joins TRBV11-3 and TRBJ2-2, with 8 bases matching TRBD2. CDR1 and CDR2 from the germline V gene are SGHNT and YENEEA. This CDR3 spans 17 amino acids. V trimming: 0 bases; J trimming: 3 bases; junction bases outside the gene matches: 6. In DNA, the CDR3 is TGTGCCAGCAGCTTAGATAGCGGGGCCTTCGACACCGGGGAGCTGTTTTTT. Translated: CASSLDSGAFDTGELFF.

This clone was recorded once. The CDR3: CASSLEDREERDEQFF. In nucleotides, the CDR3 is TGTGCCAGCAGCTTGGAAGACAGGGAGGAGAGGGATGAGCAGTTCTTC. V gene TRBV13 combines with J gene TRBJ2-1, with D possibly being TRBD1 (7 bases). V was pared by 3 bases and J by 8 bases, with 20 bases between. CDR3 length: 16 residues. Germline CDR1 PRHDT, CDR2 FYEKMQ (reference sequence).

The J gene is TRBJ2-3, the V gene TRBV18, with 7 positions matching TRBD1. This CDR3 has 18 amino acids. Trimming took 6 bases from V and 0 from J; bases not matched to a gene: 15. Germline loops: CDR1 KGHSH, CDR2 LQKENI. The CDR3 loop is CASSTVHRGDTSTDTQYF. CDR3 in DNA: TGTGCCAGCTCTACCGTTCACAGGGGCGATACTAGCACAGATACGCAGTATTTT.

This clone was seen many times. The rearrangement links TRBV11-3 to TRBJ2-1; 14 nucleotides agree with TRBD2. Germline V gene sequence: CDR1 SGHNT, CDR2 YENEEA. This CDR3 is 15 amino acids long. J gave up 9 bases and V 5 bases, and 6 bases lay outside the gene matches. The DNA for the CDR3 is TGTGCCAGCAGCCGGGGACTAGCGGGAGATCTTGAGCAGTTCTTC. Encoded protein: CASSRGLAGDLEQFF.

This chain uses TRBV7-2 with TRBJ2-3, with 9 bases aligning to TRBD1. V shed 8 bases and J 4 bases; nucleotides not matched to a gene: 10. The CDR3 has 15 residues. CDR1 SGHTA and CDR2 FQGNSA come from the germline V gene. The DNA for the CDR3 is TGTGCCAGCCGCCCTGGGGGACAGGGATCAGATACGCAGTATTTT. It encodes CASRPGGQGSDTQYF.

This chain uses TRBV5-1 with TRBJ1-2; D perhaps matches TRBD1 (6 bases). V lost 3 bases to trimming and J lost 7 bases, with 16 bases between them. The CDR3 contains 14 residues. The V gene's germline CDR1 is SGHRS and CDR2 YFSETQ. CDR3 in DNA: TGCGCCAGCAGCTCTTCCTACTCAGGGGCTGGCTACACCTTC. Amino acids: CASSSSYSGAGYTF.

The gene calls are TRBV30 and TRBJ2-5; 10 nucleotides align to TRBD2. Germline V gene sequence: CDR1 GTSNPN, CDR2 SVGIG (reference sequence). J was trimmed by 5 bases and V by 5 bases; bases with no gene match: 5. The CDR3 runs to 13 residues. CDR3 amino acids: CAWQRGGGETQYF. The CDR3 DNA is TGTGCCTGGCAGCGGGGGGGCGGGGAGACCCAGTACTTC.

The rearrangement uses TRBV27 and TRBJ2-5; TRBD2 might be the D (7 bases). This CDR3 is built from 14 residues. Deletions cut 3 bases from V and 5 bases from J, with 13 bases between. Germline lookup yields CDR1 MNHEY and CDR2 SMNVEV (reference sequence). CDR3 in DNA: TGTGCCAGCAGTTTGTACAGGGAGGGGGAGACCCAGTACTTC. It specifies CASSLYREGETQYF.

This clone was observed once. The genes are TRBV7-6 and TRBJ2-7, with 9 nucleotides matching TRBD1. The CDR3 is 14 residues long. Looked up from germline, CDR1 is SGHVS and CDR2 is FNYEAQ. Trimming cost V 5 bases and J 2 bases; bases outside gene matches: 4. CDR3 in DNA: TGTGCCAGCAGCCTAGGACAGGGGACCTACGAGCAGTACTTC. This sequence encodes CASSLGQGTYEQYF.

The chain couples TRBV6-1 to TRBJ2-7; TRBD2 matches at 10 bases. The germline CDR1 and CDR2 sequences are MNHNS and SASEGT. Losses at the gene ends were 5 bases for V and 5 bases for J; bases not matched to a gene: 9. The CDR3 is 15 amino acids. DNA of the CDR3: TGTGCCAGCAGTCGATCTAGCGGGAGTGTCGACGAGCAGTACTTC. It specifies CASSRSSGSVDEQYF.

The V and J genes are TRBV6-5 and TRBJ2-2; TRBD2 matches 7 bases. After removal of 10 bases from V and 4 bases from J, the junction contained 6 bases not matched to a gene. Per the germline V gene, CDR1 is MNHEY and CDR2 is SVGAGI. There are 13 residues in the CDR3. CDR3: CATGAGSTGELFF. CDR3 bases: TGTGCCACCGGAGCGGGGAGCACCGGGGAGCTGTTTTTT.

V is TRBV5-1 and J is TRBJ2-5, with TRBD1 identical over 7 bases. Germline values: CDR1 SGHRS, CDR2 YFSETQ. V lost 4 bases and J lost 2; bases outside the gene matches: 5. The CDR3 totals 14 residues. The CDR3 coding sequence is TGCGCCAGCAGCCCCGGGACAGCACAAGAGACCCAGTACTTC. Encoded protein: CASSPGTAQETQYF. The full variable domain, completed using reference TRBV5-1 and TRBJ2-5, is KAGVTQTPRYLIKTRGQQVTLSCSPISGHRSVSWYQQTPGQGLQFLFEYFSETQRNKGNFPGRFSGRQFSNSRSEMNVSTLELGDSALYLCASSPGTAQETQYFGPGTRLLVL.

This chain links TRBV6-6 with TRBJ1-2; D remains unclear. This CDR3 has 14 residues. The V gene lost 5 bases and the J gene lost 0 bases, with 10 bases spanning the gap. In germline, CDR1 is MNHNY, CDR2 SVGAGI (reference sequence). CDR3 loop: CASSPPGANYGYTF. Written as DNA, the CDR3 is TGTGCCAGCAGTCCTCCGGGAGCTAACTATGGCTACACCTTC.

This chain connects TRBV5-4 to TRBJ1-1; D gene unclear. Germline lookup yields CDR1 SGHNT and CDR2 YYREEE (reference sequence). This CDR3 spans 12 amino acids. V shed 3 bases and J shed 11 bases, with 14 bases lying between them. The CDR3 loop reads CASSSTTPEAFF. The DNA for the CDR3 is TGTGCCAGCAGCTCCACGACTCCCGAGGCTTTCTTT.

The V and J genes are TRBV4-1 and TRBJ1-5, with D possibly TRBD1 on 6 matching bases. The V gene's germline CDR1 is MGHRA and CDR2 YSYEKL. The V and J ends lost 6 bases and 1 base respectively, with 10 bases between them. This CDR3 is built from 14 residues. The CDR3 sequence: CASSFGQSNQPQHF. The CDR3 bases are TGCGCCAGCAGTTTTGGACAGAGCAATCAGCCCCAGCATTTT.

The J gene is TRBJ1-5, the V gene TRBV27, with 8 bases aligning to TRBD1. V was clipped by 6 bases and J by 0 bases; unmatched bases: 10. CDR1 is MNHEY and CDR2 is SMNVEV in the germline V gene (reference sequence). The CDR3 totals 17 residues. The CDR3 DNA reads as TGTGCCAGCAGGGCGTGGGACAGGTGTTATAGCAATCAGCCCCAGCATTTT. Translated: CASRAWDRCYSNQPQHF.

This clone was picked up a small number of times. The V call is TRBV7-9, the J call TRBJ1-2; D may be TRBD1 (5 bases). The V end was cut by 8 bases, the J end by 0 bases, with 13 bases between. This CDR3 spans 14 amino acids. Germline V gene data show CDR1 as SEHNR and CDR2 as FQNEAQ (reference sequence). In DNA, the CDR3 is TGTGCCAGCGGGCGACAGCTCCCTAACTATGGCTACACCTTC. Translating it yields CASGRQLPNYGYTF.

V gene TRBV9 combines with J gene TRBJ2-2; D remains ambiguous. Trimming removed 3 bases from V and 7 bases from J, with 10 bases in between. Germline values: CDR1 SGDLS, CDR2 YYNGEE. The CDR3 runs 13 residues. In DNA, the CDR3 is TGTGCCAGCAGCGATCGTTTCTTCGGGGAGCTGTTTTTT. This codes for CASSDRFFGELFF.

This clone was detected only once. The chain has TRBV6-5 and TRBJ2-7; 12 nucleotides line up with TRBD2. The ends lost 6 bases at V and 4 bases at J; junction bases unmatched: 7. Germline CDR1 MNHEY, CDR2 SVGAGI. CDR3 size: 15 residues. The CDR3 bases are TGTGCCAGCAGCCCAAGGACTAGCGGGGATTACGAGCAGTACTTC. Amino acids: CASSPRTSGDYEQYF.

The sample holds a few counts of this clone. The rearrangement uses TRBV2 and TRBJ1-6; no firm D call. CDR1 is SNHLY, CDR2 FYNNEI, per germline. The CDR3 consists of 14 residues. V was cut by 9 bases and J by 0 bases, with 9 bases left in between. CDR3: CASTQDSYNSPLHF. Written as DNA, the CDR3 is TGTGCCAGTACACAAGACTCCTATAATTCACCCCTCCACTTT.

The rearrangement joins TRBV5-1 to TRBJ1-2; unclear D gene. Looked up from germline, CDR1 is SGHRS and CDR2 is YFSETQ. Trimming shortened V by 0 bases and J by 4 bases, and 13 bases separated the two germline ends. The CDR3 sequence is 15 residues long. CDR3 loop: CASSLGRENSYGYTF. As DNA, the CDR3 is TGCGCCAGCAGCTTGGGTCGAGAAAACAGCTATGGCTACACCTTC. Looking up the rest from reference TRBV5-1 and TRBJ1-2 gives the full variable domain: KAGVTQTPRYLIKTRGQQVTLSCSPISGHRSVSWYQQTPGQGLQFLFEYFSETQRNKGNFPGRFSGRQFSNSRSEMNVSTLELGDSALYLCASSLGRENSYGYTFGSGTRLTVV.

This chain links TRBV4-3 with TRBJ2-1, with 13 bases that match TRBD2. The ends lost 0 bases at V and 8 bases at J; junction bases unmatched: 7. The CDR3 length is 17 residues. Germline assignment: CDR1 LGHNA and CDR2 YSLEER. DNA for the CDR3: TGCGCCAGCAGCCAAGATCGTGGGACTAGCGGGACCCATGAGCAGTTCTTC. Amino acids: CASSQDRGTSGTHEQFF.

This clone was picked up a small number of times. The gene calls are TRBV2 and TRBJ1-2, with D unresolved. Trimming shortened V by 2 bases and J by 4 bases, and 11 bases separated the two germline ends. Germline V gene sequence: CDR1 SNHLY, CDR2 FYNNEI. CDR3 length: 14 residues. CDR3 residues: CASSERAGPYGYTF. The CDR3 bases are TGTGCCAGCAGTGAAAGGGCGGGTCCCTATGGCTACACCTTC.

This sequence joins TRBV7-9 and TRBJ1-1; D unresolved. Germline lookup yields CDR1 SEHNR and CDR2 FQNEAQ (reference sequence). This CDR3 spans 13 amino acids. V lost 0 bases, J lost 4 bases, and 6 bases lay in between. DNA for the CDR3: TGTGCCAGCAGCTTAGCGGAGGGCACTGAAGCTTTCTTT. It codes for CASSLAEGTEAFF.

The chain links TRBV5-1 to TRBJ2-7; TRBD2 matches 9 bases. After removal of 2 bases from V and 0 bases from J, the junction contained 9 bases not matched to a gene. Germline CDR1 reads SGHRS; CDR2 reads YFSETQ. CDR3 size: 17 residues. CDR3 region: CASSLDSGGLSSYEQYF. The DNA of the CDR3 is TGCGCCAGCAGCTTAGATAGCGGGGGCCTCAGCTCCTACGAGCAGTACTTC.

The CDR3 DNA reads TGCGCCAGCAGCCAGAGGACAGCGAACACCGGGGAGCTGTTTTTT. Its protein product is CASSQRTANTGELFF. The J gene is TRBJ2-2, the V gene TRBV4-1, with a weak D call TRBD1 (6 bases). Between the trimmed V and J ends, which lost 3 bases and 0 bases, there was a span of 8 bases. Germline V gene data show CDR1 as MGHRA and CDR2 as YSYEKL. The CDR3 sequence is 15 residues long.

The chain combines TRBV6-5 with TRBJ2-2; D is ambiguous. V was clipped by 2 bases and J by 5 bases, with 9 bases between them. The CDR3 is 14 residues long. CDR1 is MNHEY and CDR2 is SVGAGI in the germline V gene. The CDR3 here is CASSYTRRTGELFF. The CDR3 DNA reads as TGTGCCAGCAGTTACACCCGCAGGACCGGGGAGCTGTTTTTT.